This T cell receptor beta chain was obtained from a study of human T cells and chemical hapten exposure. The CDR3 totals 16 residues. Germline CDR1 and CDR2: SGHVS and FQNEAQ. V lost 5 bases and J lost 2; bases outside the gene matches: 11. This clonotype was counted ten times or more. Time point specified: patch test 1, 2 weeks after DPC sensitization. The treatment is: therapeutic diphenylcyclopropenone sensitization with weekly scalp DPC. Unfractionated whole blood was the source of the extracted total RNA. TCRdb independently ran MiXCR on the RACE reads; one entry per CDR3 protein. The sample has roughly 38,000 distinct CDR3 sequences, 4% seen once.

The chain has TRBV7-8 and TRBJ1-1; 7 bases map to TRBD1. The TCR was taken from a man aged 45-60 years with alopecia areata. Some clones in this sample may be carry-over from other donors' samples. The sequencing here drew on whole blood, taken in connection with sensitization to the hapten diphenylcyclopropenone (DPC). CDR3 loop: CASSAGTEWRNTEAFF. DNA for the CDR3: TGTGCCAGCAGCGCCGGGACAGAGTGGCGAAACACTGAAGCTTTCTTT.